This TCR beta chain is drawn from a study of control samples from healthy donors and cancer patients. TCRdb keeps only in-frame clones here, not all; method: immunoSEQ multiplex PCR. The repertoire includes approximately 94,000 clones, 84% of them detected once, and 38% sits in the top ten. V was clipped by 6 bases and J by 2 bases, with 11 bases between them. Germline CDR1 reads LGHDT; CDR2 reads YNNKEL (reference sequence). This CDR3 contains 13 residues. The specimen sequenced was PBMCs. The J gene is TRBJ2-7, the V gene TRBV3-1 (or the pseudogene TRBV3-2); D possibly corresponds to TRBD2 (6 bases). This TCR was recovered from a man aged 65 to 85 with lung cancer. In DNA form, the CDR3 reads TGTGCCAGCAGTCAGACTAGAGCCTACGAGCAGTACTTC. Its translation is CASSQTRAYEQYF.